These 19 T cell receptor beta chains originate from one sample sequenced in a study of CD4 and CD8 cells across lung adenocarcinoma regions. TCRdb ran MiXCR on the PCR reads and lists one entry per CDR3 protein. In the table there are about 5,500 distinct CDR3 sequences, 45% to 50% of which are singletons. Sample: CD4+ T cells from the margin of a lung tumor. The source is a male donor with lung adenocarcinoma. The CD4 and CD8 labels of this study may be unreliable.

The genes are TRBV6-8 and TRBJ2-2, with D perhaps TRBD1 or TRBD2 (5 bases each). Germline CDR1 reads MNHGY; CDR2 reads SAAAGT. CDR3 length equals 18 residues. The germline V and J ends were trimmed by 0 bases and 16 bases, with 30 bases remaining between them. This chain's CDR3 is CASSYSRWSYVSTGAQFF. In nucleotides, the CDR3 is TGTGCCAGCAGTTACTCGCGTTGGTCGTACGTGAGCACCGGGGCGCAGTTTTTT.

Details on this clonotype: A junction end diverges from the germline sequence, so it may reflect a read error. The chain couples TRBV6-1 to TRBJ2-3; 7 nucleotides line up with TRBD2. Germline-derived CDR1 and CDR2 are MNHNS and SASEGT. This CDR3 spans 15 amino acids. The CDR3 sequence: CASRSGMAEKNIQYF. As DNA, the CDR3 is TGTGCCAGCCGAAGCGGGATGGCAGAGAAAAACATTCAGTACTTT.

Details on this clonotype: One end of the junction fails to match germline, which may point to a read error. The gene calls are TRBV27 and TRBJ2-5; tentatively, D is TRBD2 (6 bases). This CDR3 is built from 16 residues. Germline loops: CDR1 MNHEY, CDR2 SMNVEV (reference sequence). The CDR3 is CASGGSGVGDKETQYF. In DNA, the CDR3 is TGTGCCAGCGGGGGGTCCGGCGTCGGCGACAAAGAGACGCAGTACTTT.

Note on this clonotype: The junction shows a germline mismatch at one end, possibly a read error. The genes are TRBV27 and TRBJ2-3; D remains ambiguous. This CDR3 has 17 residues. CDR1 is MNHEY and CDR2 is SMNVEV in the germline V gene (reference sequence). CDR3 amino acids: CASSPGRVGSGKDTQYF. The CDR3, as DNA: TGTGCCAGCAGTCCGGGCCGAGTAGGCTCTGGGAAAGATACGCAGTATTTC.

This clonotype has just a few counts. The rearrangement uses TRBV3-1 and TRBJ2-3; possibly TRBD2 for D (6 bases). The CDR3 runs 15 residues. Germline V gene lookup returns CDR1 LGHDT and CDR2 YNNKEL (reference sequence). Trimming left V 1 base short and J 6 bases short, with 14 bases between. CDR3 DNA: TGTGCCAGCAGCCAAGTTGGCGGGGCATCGGATACGCAGTATTTT. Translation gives CASSQVGGASDTQYF.

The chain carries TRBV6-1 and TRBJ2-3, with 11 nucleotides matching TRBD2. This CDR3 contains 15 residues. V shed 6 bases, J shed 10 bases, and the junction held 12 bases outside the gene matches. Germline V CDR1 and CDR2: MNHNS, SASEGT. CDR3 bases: TGTGCCAGCAGGAGGGGACTAGCGGCCTCCGAATCGCAGTATTTT. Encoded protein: CASRRGLAASESQYF.

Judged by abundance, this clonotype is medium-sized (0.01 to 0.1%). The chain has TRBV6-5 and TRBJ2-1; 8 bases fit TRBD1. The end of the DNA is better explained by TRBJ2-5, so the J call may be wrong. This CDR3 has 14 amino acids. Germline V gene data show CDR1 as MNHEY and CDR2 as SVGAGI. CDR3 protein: CASSYQGAGETQYF. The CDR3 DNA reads TGTGCCAGCAGTTATCAGGGGGCGGGAGAGACCCAGTACTTC.

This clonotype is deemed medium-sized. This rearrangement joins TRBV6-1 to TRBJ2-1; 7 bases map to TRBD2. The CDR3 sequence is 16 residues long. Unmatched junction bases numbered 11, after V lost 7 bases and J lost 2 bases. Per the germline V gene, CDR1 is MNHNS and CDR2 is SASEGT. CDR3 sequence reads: CASTSRRLAAYNEQFF. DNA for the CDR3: TGTGCCAGCACCTCTAGACGACTAGCAGCCTACAATGAGCAGTTCTTC.

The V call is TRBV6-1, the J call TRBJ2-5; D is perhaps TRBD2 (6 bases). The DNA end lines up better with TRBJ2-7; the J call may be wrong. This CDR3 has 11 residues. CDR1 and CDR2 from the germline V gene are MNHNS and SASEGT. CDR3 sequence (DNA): TGTGCCAGCGGGAGGAGCGGCGAGCAGTACTTC. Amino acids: CASGRSGEQYF.

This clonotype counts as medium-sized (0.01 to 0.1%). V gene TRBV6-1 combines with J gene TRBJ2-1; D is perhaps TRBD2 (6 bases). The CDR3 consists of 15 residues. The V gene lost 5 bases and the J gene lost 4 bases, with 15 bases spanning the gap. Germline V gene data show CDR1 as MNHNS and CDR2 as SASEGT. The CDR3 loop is CASSSRRELYNEQFF. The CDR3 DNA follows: TGTGCCAGCAGTAGTCGTCGGGAGTTGTACAATGAGCAGTTCTTC.

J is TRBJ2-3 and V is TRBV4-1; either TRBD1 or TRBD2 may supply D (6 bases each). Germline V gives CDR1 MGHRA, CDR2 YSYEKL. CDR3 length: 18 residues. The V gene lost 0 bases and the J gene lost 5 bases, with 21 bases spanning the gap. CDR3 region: CASSQEVVGGSDKDTQYF. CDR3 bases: TGCGCCAGCAGCCAAGAGGTGGTCGGGGGCAGCGACAAAGATACGCAGTATTTT.

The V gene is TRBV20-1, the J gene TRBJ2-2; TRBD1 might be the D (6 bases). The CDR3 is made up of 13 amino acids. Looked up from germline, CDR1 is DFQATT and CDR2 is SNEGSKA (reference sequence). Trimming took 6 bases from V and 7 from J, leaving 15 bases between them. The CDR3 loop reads CSARTKGGGELFF. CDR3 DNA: TGCAGTGCGCGCACTAAAGGGGGCGGGGAGCTGTTTTTT.

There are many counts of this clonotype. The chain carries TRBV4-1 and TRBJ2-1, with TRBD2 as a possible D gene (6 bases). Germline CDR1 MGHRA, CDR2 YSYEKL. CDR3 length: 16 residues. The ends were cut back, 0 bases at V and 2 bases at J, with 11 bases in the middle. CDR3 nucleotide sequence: TGCGCCAGCAGCCAAGATATTACGGGGGCCTACAATGAGCAGTTCTTC. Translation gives CASSQDITGAYNEQFF.

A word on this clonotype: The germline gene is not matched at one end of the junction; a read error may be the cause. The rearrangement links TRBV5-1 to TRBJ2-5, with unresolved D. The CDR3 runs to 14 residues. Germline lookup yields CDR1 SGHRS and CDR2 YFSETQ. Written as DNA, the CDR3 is TGCGCGAGCAGCTTGGGCAGTGGTGGCGAGACGCAGTACTTC. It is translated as CASSLGSGGETQYF.

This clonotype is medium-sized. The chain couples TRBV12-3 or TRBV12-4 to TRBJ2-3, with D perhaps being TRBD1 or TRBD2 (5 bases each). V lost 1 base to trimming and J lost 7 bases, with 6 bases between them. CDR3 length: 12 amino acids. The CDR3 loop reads CASSLGDHTQYF. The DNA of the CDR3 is TGTGCCAGCAGTTTAGGGGACCATACGCAGTATTTT.

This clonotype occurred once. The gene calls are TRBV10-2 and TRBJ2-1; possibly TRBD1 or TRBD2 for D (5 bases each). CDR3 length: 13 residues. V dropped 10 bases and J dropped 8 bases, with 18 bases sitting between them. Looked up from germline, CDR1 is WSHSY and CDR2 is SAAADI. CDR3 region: CATGLGAKDEQFF. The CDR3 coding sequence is TGCGCCACGGGGCTGGGAGCCAAGGATGAGCAGTTCTTC.

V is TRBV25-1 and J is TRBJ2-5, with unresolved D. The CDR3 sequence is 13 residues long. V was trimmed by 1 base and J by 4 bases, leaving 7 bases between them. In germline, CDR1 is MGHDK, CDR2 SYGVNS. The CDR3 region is CASSESPRETQYF. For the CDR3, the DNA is TGTGCCAGCAGTGAATCCCCTAGAGAGACCCAGTACTTC.

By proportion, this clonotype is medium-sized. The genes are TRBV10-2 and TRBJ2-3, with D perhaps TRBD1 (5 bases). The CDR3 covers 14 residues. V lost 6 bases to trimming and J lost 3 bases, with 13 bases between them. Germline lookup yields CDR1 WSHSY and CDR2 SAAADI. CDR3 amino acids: CASSLSGFTDTQYF. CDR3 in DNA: TGCGCCAGCAGCCTATCAGGGTTTACAGATACGCAGTATTTT.

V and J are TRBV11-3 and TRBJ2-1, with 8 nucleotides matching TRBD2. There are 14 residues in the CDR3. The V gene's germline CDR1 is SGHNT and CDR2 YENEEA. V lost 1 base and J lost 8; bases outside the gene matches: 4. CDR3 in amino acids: CASSLAGGLDEQFF. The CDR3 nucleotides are TGTGCCAGCAGCTTAGCGGGAGGGCTAGATGAGCAGTTCTTC. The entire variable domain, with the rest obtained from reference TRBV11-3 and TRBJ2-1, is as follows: EAGVVQSPRYKIIEKKQPVAFWCNPISGHNTLYWYLQNLGQGPELLIRYENEEAVDDSQLPKDRFSAERLKGVDSTLKIQPAELGDSAVYLCASSLAGGLDEQFFGPGTRLTVL.